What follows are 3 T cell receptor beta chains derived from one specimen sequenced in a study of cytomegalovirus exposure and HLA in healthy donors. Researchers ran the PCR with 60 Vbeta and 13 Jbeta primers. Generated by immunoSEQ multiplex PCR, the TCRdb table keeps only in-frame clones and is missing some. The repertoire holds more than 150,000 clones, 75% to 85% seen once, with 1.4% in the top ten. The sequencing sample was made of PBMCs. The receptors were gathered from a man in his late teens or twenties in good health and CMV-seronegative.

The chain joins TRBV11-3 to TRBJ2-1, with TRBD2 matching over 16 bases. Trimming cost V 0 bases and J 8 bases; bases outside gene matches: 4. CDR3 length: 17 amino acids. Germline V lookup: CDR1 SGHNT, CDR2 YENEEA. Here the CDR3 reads CASSLEGTSGRAHEQFF. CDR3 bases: TGTGCCAGCAGCTTAGAGGGGACTAGCGGGAGGGCGCATGAGCAGTTCTTC.

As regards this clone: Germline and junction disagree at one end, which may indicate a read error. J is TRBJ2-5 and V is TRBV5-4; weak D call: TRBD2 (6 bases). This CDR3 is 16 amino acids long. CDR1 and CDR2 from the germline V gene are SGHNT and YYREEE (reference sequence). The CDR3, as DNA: TGTGCCAGCAGCTCCGCCGGGGAGGCGCGGAGAGAGGCCCAGTACTTC. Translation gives CASSSAGEARREAQYF.

The CDR3 loop reads CASSLGQESFF. CDR3 nucleotide sequence: TGTGCCAGCAGCCTCGGACAGGAGAGTTTCTTT. The chain employs TRBV7-9 and TRBJ1-1; 7 bases fit TRBD1. This CDR3 region has 11 residues. J gave up 13 bases and V 5 bases, and 7 bases lay outside the gene matches. Looked up from germline, CDR1 is SEHNR and CDR2 is FQNEAQ (reference sequence).